Presented here are 7 T cell receptor beta chains from one specimen sequenced in a study of CD8+ T cells in alopecia areata. Once RNA had been extracted, it was reverse transcribed into cDNA to act as the sequencing template. Clones were sequenced by immunoSEQ multiplex PCR, and TCRdb holds only the in-frame ones, with some missing. The table has 190,000 or so clones, more than 45% seen once. As to treatment: oral pan-JAK inhibitor, 5-10 mg twice daily. Source: CD4+ T cells sorted from blood, taken at week 24, from a patient treated with tofacitinib. The receptor source for this set is a human donor with alopecia areata.

The chain couples TRBV5-1 to TRBJ2-2; 7 nucleotides agree with TRBD2. There are 15 residues in the CDR3. Germline V lookup: CDR1 SGHRS, CDR2 YFSETQ. V shed 4 bases and J 6 bases; nucleotides not matched to a gene: 9. This CDR3 reads CASSDSSGRAGELFF. The DNA for the CDR3 is TGCGCCAGCAGCGACTCTAGCGGAAGGGCCGGGGAGCTGTTTTTT. The full variable domain, with the rest looked up from reference TRBV5-1 and TRBJ2-2, is KAGVTQTPRYLIKTRGQQVTLSCSPISGHRSVSWYQQTPGQGLQFLFEYFSETQRNKGNFPGRFSGRQFSNSRSEMNVSTLELGDSALYLCASSDSSGRAGELFFGEGSRLTVL.

Remarks on this clone: Different DNA sequences within this sample yield the same CDR3. V is TRBV5-6 and J is TRBJ1-1; D gene uncertain. The length of the CDR3 is 11 residues. The germline V and J ends were trimmed by 0 bases and 11 bases, with 8 bases remaining between them. The germline CDR1 and CDR2 sequences are SGHDT and YYEEEE. CDR3 residues: CASSLATEAFF. The CDR3 DNA reads as TGTGCCAGCAGCTTGGCCACGGAGGCTTTCTTT.

In regard to this clone: This sample includes further DNA sequences coding for the same CDR3. The chain combines TRBV6-5 with TRBJ1-2; 8 bases line up with TRBD1. The trim removed 2 bases at V and 2 bases at J, leaving 1 base unmatched. This CDR3 has 14 residues. The germline V gene encodes CDR1 MNHEY and CDR2 SVGAGI. CDR3 in amino acids: CASSYGQGNYGYTF. The CDR3, as DNA: TGTGCCAGCAGTTACGGACAGGGAAACTATGGCTACACCTTC.

This clone was observed a handful of times. The chain is built from TRBV7-2 and TRBJ1-4; a possible D gene is TRBD1 (5 bases). The germline V and J ends were trimmed by 5 bases and 3 bases, with 16 bases remaining between them. Germline V CDR1 and CDR2: SGHTA, FQGNSA. The CDR3 spans 16 residues. CDR3 coding DNA: TGTGCCAGCAGCCCCGACGGGGACTCGGCTAATGAAAAACTGTTTTTT. Residues: CASSPDGDSANEKLFF.

The CDR3 spells CASTKTGSGQPQHF. The CDR3 DNA follows: TGTGCCAGCACCAAAACAGGGAGCGGTCAGCCCCAGCATTTT. The V and J genes are TRBV13 and TRBJ1-5, with D perhaps TRBD1 (6 bases). V was clipped by 7 bases and J by 6 bases, with 16 bases between them. Germline V gene sequence: CDR1 PRHDT, CDR2 FYEKMQ (reference sequence). This CDR3 contains 14 residues.

This chain uses TRBV10-3 with TRBJ2-7; D may be TRBD2 (6 bases). V gave up 5 bases and J gave up 0 bases, with 11 bases separating them. Germline V lookup: CDR1 ENHRY, CDR2 SYGVKD. CDR3 length: 14 amino acids. CDR3 in DNA: TGTGCCATCAGTCCGGGACTGGGCTCCTACGAGCAGTACTTC. Its protein is CAISPGLGSYEQYF.

The chain recombines TRBV29-1 with TRBJ2-1; 10 nucleotides line up with TRBD1. The length of the CDR3 is 14 residues. CDR1 SQVTM and CDR2 ANQGSEA come from the germline V gene. Losses at the gene ends were 4 bases for V and 1 base for J; bases not matched to a gene: 1. CDR3: CSVAGQGSYNEQFF. CDR3 sequence (DNA): TGCAGCGTTGCGGGACAGGGGTCCTACAATGAGCAGTTCTTC.